This passage covers 15 T cell receptor beta chains from one sample sequenced in a study of blood T cell repertoires in COVID-19. TCRdb's copy holds only in-frame clones and misses some; the assay was immunoSEQ multiplex PCR. The sample records under 170,000 clones, 80% to 90% being singletons. Sample: peripheral blood. The receptors stem from a man aged 65 to 85 with acute or convalescent COVID-19.

The chain links TRBV27 to TRBJ2-4, with TRBD2 matching over 7 bases. V lost 3 bases, J lost 1 base, and 9 bases stayed unmatched. Per germline, CDR1 MNHEY and CDR2 SMNVEV (reference sequence). The CDR3 has 17 residues. The DNA for the CDR3 is TGTGCCAGCAGTTTTCGGGGGGTATATGCGGCCAAAAACATTCAGTACTTC. Translation: CASSFRGVYAAKNIQYF.

This clone was observed a handful of times. V and J are TRBV28 and TRBJ2-3; TRBD2 agrees at 11 bases. Germline V gives CDR1 MDHEN, CDR2 SYDVKM. The J segment lost 5 bases and the V segment lost 4 bases, leaving 5 bases of the junction unmatched. The CDR3 is 15 amino acids. CDR3 nucleotides: TGTGCCAGCAGTTATACTAGCGGGAGTTTAGATACGCAGTATTTT. Its protein is CASSYTSGSLDTQYF.

In the case of this clone: Within the sample, other DNA sequences also encode this same CDR3. The chain recombines TRBV7-2 with TRBJ2-3, with D perhaps matching TRBD1 (6 bases). The CDR3 covers 14 residues. Germline assignment: CDR1 SGHTA and CDR2 FQGNSA. V gave up 6 bases and J gave up 2 bases, with 12 bases separating them. The CDR3 DNA reads TGTGCCAGCAGTCTTGACAGGAACACAGATACGCAGTATTTT. Protein sequence: CASSLDRNTDTQYF.

This clone was detected ten times or more. J is TRBJ2-1 and V is TRBV28; D possibly corresponds to TRBD2 (5 bases). The germline V gene has CDR1 MDHEN and CDR2 SYDVKM. The CDR3 extends over 13 amino acids. V was cut by 8 bases and J by 7 bases, with 15 bases left in between. The CDR3, as DNA: TGTGCCAGCGGGAGTCGGAATGGAAATGAGCAGTTCTTC. Amino acids: CASGSRNGNEQFF.

This chain joins TRBV18 and TRBJ2-2; the D gene is possibly TRBD2 (6 bases). This CDR3 spans 16 amino acids. V was pared by 5 bases and J by 6 bases, with 19 bases between. Germline CDR1 KGHSH, CDR2 LQKENI. The CDR3: CASSRLVSKSAGELFF. CDR3 DNA sequence: TGTGCCAGCTCAAGACTAGTGTCCAAGTCGGCCGGGGAGCTGTTTTTT.

The chain couples TRBV6-2 or TRBV6-3 to TRBJ2-3; 10 positions match TRBD2. V dropped 2 bases and J dropped 8; count of bases not matched to a gene: 7. The CDR3 has 15 residues. CDR1 is MNHEY, CDR2 SVGEGT, per germline. CDR3 DNA: TGTGCCAGCAGTTACGCGGCTAGCGGGAGCGGTACGCAGTATTTT. Its protein is CASSYAASGSGTQYF.

The chain is built from TRBV29-1 and TRBJ2-2; 7 bases are shared with TRBD1. The CDR3 covers 13 residues. Germline V lookup: CDR1 SQVTM, CDR2 ANQGSEA. The V segment lost 7 bases and the J segment 4 bases; nucleotides outside the gene matches: 6. The CDR3 region is CSAETGFTGELFF. For the CDR3, the DNA is TGCAGCGCGGAGACAGGGTTCACCGGGGAGCTGTTTTTT.

The chain employs TRBV19 and TRBJ1-4, with 9 bases identical to TRBD1. The CDR3 contains 14 residues. The germline V gene has CDR1 LNHDA and CDR2 SQIVND (reference sequence). The V gene end was trimmed by 4 bases and the J gene end by 7 bases; junction bases not matched to a gene: 4. The CDR3 DNA reads as TGTGCCAGTAGTACACAGGGGGCTAGTGAAAAACTGTTTTTT. Encoded protein: CASSTQGASEKLFF.

A single count supports this clone. V and J are TRBV11-1 and TRBJ2-5; 7 bases agree with TRBD1. The V and J ends lost 5 bases and 3 bases, in that order; junction bases with no gene match: 9. Germline assignment: CDR1 SGHAT and CDR2 FQDESV (reference sequence). CDR3 size: 15 residues. For the CDR3, the DNA is TGTGCCAGCAGCCATACACAGGGGTCTAAAGAGACCCAGTACTTC. Its protein product is CASSHTQGSKETQYF.

This clone showed up just a few times. The chain recombines TRBV4-3 with TRBJ1-2, with D perhaps matching TRBD1 (6 bases). Trimming pared 0 bases from V and 8 bases from J, leaving 13 bases between. The CDR3 extends over 14 amino acids. Germline V gene lookup returns CDR1 LGHNA and CDR2 YSLEER. CDR3 sequence: CASSQEEQGGGYTF. Here the CDR3 DNA reads TGCGCCAGCAGCCAAGAGGAACAGGGCGGCGGCTACACCTTC.

The V gene is TRBV10-2, the J gene TRBJ1-5, with D perhaps TRBD1 (6 bases). CDR3 length: 15 residues. V lost 9 bases and J lost 0, with 15 bases in between. CDR1 WSHSY and CDR2 SAAADI come from the germline V gene. CDR3 bases: TGCGCCAGTTCTCAGGGGCAGGTTAGCAATCAGCCCCAGCATTTT. Translation: CASSQGQVSNQPQHF.

The chain carries TRBV25-1 and TRBJ2-7, with D perhaps TRBD2 (7 bases). The CDR3 is made up of 14 amino acids. The V end was cut by 7 bases, the J end by 2 bases, with 15 bases between. Looked up from germline, CDR1 is MGHDK and CDR2 is SYGVNS. As DNA, the CDR3 is TGTGCCAGCATGAACAGGGAGGGAACCTACGAGCAGTACTTC. Translated: CASMNREGTYEQYF.

This chain joins TRBV15 and TRBJ2-7; 10 bases are shared with TRBD1. V shed 4 bases and J 1 base; nucleotides not matched to a gene: 1. Germline V lookup: CDR1 LNHNV, CDR2 YYDKDF (reference sequence). The CDR3 sequence is 14 residues long. The CDR3 region has the DNA TGTGCCACCAGCACGGACAGGGGGTCCTACGAGCAGTACTTC. Translating gives CATSTDRGSYEQYF.

The rearrangement uses TRBV5-1 and TRBJ2-1; 12 positions agree with TRBD2. This CDR3 has 22 amino acids. Trimming took 0 bases from V and 1 from J; bases not matched to a gene: 17. The germline CDR1 and CDR2 sequences are SGHRS and YFSETQ. CDR3: CASSLVGGRGRGTSGSYNEQFF. The DNA for the CDR3 is TGCGCCAGCAGCTTGGTCGGGGGCAGGGGGCGCGGGACTAGCGGGTCCTACAATGAGCAGTTCTTC.

The rearrangement joins TRBV24-1 to TRBJ1-1; 9 bases line up with TRBD1. The germline CDR1 and CDR2 sequences are KGHDR and SFDVKD. V lost 4 bases, J lost 14 bases, and 7 bases stayed unmatched. The CDR3 runs to 12 residues. The CDR3 DNA follows: TGTGCCACCAGTGACTCCGGGACAGGGCTCTTCTTT. Its translation is CATSDSGTGLFF.